Only a few counts were recorded for the clone carrying this T cell receptor (beta chain). This specimen belongs to a study of Graves' ophthalmopathy and Graves' hyperthyroidism. From RNA, the CDR3 regions of TCR beta chains were amplified and sequenced. After a first-round RT-PCR with HTBI primers, a second-round multiplex PCR was run. TCRdb fed the multiplex PCR reads into MiXCR, producing one record per CDR3 protein. The table shows about 220,000 distinct CDR3 sequences, with roughly 21% occurring only once. The CDR3 runs to 13 residues. V lost 8 bases to trimming and J lost 1 base; unmatched junction nucleotides: 3. Clinical symptoms and serum thyroxine were used for diagnosis; TRAb, thyroid ultrasound and orbital computed tomography were also relied on.

Sequenced: peripheral blood. This sequence joins TRBV12-3 or TRBV12-4 and TRBJ1-1; 8 nucleotides match TRBD1. This TCR was sampled from a woman in her forties or fifties with Graves' ophthalmopathy. CDR3 nucleotides: TGTGCCAGCGGACAGGGTCCGAACACTGAAGCTTTCTTT. Translation gives CASGQGPNTEAFF.